This T cell receptor (beta chain) was retrieved from a study of CD4 T cells in relation to SARS-CoV-2 and coronaviruses. Study background: TCR beta CDR3s were sequenced after roughly ten-day antigen culture of PBMCs. Shared crossreactive spike epitopes were mapped to their HLA restriction.

Germline V gives CDR1 SNHLY, CDR2 FYNNEI. Trimming removed 2 bases at V and 3 bases at J, with 14 bases between. The length of the CDR3 is 16 residues. The unexposed donors gave CD4+ T cells in about 2011-2018, prior to COVID-19. After roughly ten days of culture, CD4+ T cells were isolated. As cell numbers allowed, unexposed-donor CD4+ T cells faced SARS-CoV-2 S/N and four cold-coronavirus spikes. Roughly 2 million PBMCs per well were cultured with 7.5 to 10 IU/ml IL-2. Here immunoSEQ multiplex PCR was the method, and the copy in TCRdb shows in-frame clones only, minus some. The sample records approximately 18,000 clones, around three quarters being singletons. In regard to this clone: The antigen is not known.

This receptor was taken from a human donor in good health. The specimen was CD4+ T cells from PBMCs, cultured in vitro. V usage is TRBV2 and J usage is TRBJ1-5; unclear D gene. CDR3 sequence (DNA): TGTGCCAGCAGTGAATTTTCGGCAGTAAACAATCAGCCCCAGCATTTT. It yields the protein CASSEFSAVNNQPQHF.